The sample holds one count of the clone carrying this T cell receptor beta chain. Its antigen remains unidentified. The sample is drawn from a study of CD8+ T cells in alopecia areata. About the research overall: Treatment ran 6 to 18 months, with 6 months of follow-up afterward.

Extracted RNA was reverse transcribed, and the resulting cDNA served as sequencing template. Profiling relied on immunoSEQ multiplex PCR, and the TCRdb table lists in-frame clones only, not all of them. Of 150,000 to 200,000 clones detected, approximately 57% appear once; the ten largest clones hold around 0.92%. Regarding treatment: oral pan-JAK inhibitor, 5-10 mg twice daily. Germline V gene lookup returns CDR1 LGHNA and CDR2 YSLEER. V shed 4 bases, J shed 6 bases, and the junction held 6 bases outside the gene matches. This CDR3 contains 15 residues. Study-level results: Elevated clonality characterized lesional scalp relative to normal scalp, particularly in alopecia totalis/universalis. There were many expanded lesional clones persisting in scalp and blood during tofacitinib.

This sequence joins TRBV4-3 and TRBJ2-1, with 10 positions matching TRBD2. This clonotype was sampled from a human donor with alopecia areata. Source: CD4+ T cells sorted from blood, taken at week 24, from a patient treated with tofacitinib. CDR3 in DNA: TGCGCCAGCAGCCTCTTAGCGGGGGGTTTCAATGAGCAGTTCTTC. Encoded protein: CASSLLAGGFNEQFF.